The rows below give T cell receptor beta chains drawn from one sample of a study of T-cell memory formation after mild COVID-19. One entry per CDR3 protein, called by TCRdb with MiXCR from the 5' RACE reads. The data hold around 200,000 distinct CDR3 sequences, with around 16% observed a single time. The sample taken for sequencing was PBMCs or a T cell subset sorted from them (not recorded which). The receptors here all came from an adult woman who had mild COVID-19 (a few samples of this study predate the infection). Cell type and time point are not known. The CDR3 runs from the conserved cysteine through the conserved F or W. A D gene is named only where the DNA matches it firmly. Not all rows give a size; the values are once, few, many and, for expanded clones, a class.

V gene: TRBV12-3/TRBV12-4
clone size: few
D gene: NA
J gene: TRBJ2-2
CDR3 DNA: TGTGCCAGCAGTTTAGTCCCGAAGGACCGCGGGGAGCTGTTTTTT
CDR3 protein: CASSLVPKDRGELFF

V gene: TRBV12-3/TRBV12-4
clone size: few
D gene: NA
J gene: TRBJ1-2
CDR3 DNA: TGTGCCAGCAGAGGAGGAGCTAACTATGGCTACACCTTC
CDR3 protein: CASRGGANYGYTF

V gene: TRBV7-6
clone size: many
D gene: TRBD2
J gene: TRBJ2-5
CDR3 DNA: TGTGCCAGCAGCTTAGTCCCAGCGGGGGGGTCGGAGACCCAGTACTTC
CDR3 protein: CASSLVPAGGSETQYF

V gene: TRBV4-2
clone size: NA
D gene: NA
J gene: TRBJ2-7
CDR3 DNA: TGTGCCAGCAGCCAAGAACTCCAGGAAGCCTACGAGCAGTACTTC
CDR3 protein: CASSQELQEAYEQYF

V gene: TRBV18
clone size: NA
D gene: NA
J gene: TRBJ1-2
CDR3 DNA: TGTGCCAGCTCACTTCTAGACTATGGCTACACCTTC
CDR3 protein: CASSLLDYGYTF

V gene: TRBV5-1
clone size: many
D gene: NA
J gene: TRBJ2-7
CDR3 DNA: TGCGCCAGCGGGAGGGGGACAGACTCCTACGAGCAGTACTTC
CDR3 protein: CASGRGTDSYEQYF

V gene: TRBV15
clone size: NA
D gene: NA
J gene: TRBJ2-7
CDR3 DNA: TGTGCCACCAGCCCGAATTACGTTGACGCCTACGAGCAGTACTTC
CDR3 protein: CATSPNYVDAYEQYF

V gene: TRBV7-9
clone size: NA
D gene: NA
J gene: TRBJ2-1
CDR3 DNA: TGTGCCAGCAGCATCCAACGGGACTACAATGAGCAGTTCTTC
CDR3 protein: CASSIQRDYNEQFF

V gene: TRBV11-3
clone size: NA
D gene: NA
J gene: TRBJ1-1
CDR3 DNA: TGTGCCAGCAGCTTAGAGTCTTCTGGGACTGAAGCTTTCTTT
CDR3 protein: CASSLESSGTEAFF

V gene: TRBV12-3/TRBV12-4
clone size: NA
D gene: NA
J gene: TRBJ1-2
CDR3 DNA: TGTGCCAGCAGTTTACTGGGACATCTTTTTTCGGGGGGCTACACCTTC
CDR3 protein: CASSLLGHLFSGGYTF

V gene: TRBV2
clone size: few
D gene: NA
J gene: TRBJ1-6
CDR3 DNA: TGTGCCAGCAGACGAATGGGGGTCTCCTATAATTCACCCCTCCACTTT
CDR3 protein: CASRRMGVSYNSPLHF

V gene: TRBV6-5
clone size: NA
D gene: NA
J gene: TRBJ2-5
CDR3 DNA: TGTGCCAGCAGTTACTCCTCGCGATGGAGAGAGACCCAGTACTTC
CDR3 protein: CASSYSSRWRETQYF

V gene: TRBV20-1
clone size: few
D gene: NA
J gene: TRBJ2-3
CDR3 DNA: TGCAGTGCTAGAGACTATTCCACAGATACGCAGTATTTT
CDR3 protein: CSARDYSTDTQYF

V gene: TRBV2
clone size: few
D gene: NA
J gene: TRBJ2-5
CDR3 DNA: TGTGCCAGCACCGGGCGGATGCAAGAGACCCAGTACTTC
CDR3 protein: CASTGRMQETQYF

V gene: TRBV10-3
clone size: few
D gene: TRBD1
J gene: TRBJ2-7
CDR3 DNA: TGTGCCATCAGTGGGACAGGGCCCTACGAGCAGTACTTC
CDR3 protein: CAISGTGPYEQYF

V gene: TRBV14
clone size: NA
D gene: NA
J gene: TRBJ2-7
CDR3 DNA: TGTGCCAGCAGCCACGTCTGGAGTGGAGAGCAGTACTTC
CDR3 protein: CASSHVWSGEQYF

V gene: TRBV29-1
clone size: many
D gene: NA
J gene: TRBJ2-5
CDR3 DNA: TGCAGCGTTGAGCAGGGGACCGGAGAGACCCAGTACTTC
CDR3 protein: CSVEQGTGETQYF

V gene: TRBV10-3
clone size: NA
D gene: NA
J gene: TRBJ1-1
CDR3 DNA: TGTGCCATCAGCCCTCTTGAAACAGGAAGGACTGAAGCTTTCTTT
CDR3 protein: CAISPLETGRTEAFF

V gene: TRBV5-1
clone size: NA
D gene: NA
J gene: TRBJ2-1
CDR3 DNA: TGCGCCAGCAGCTCGGTGGCCGACAATGAGCAGTTCTTC
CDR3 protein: CASSSVADNEQFF

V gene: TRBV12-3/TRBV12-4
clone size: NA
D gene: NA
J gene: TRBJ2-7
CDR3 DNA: TGTGCCAGCAGTCAAAGCCAGGGAGACTACGAGCAGTACTTC
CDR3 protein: CASSQSQGDYEQYF

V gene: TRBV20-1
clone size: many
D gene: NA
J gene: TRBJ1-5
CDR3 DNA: TGCAGTGCTCGAATAAGCAATCAGCCCCAGCATTTT
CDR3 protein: CSARISNQPQHF

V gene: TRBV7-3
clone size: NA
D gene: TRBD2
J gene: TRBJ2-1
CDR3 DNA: TGTGCCAGCAGCTTAACGGGAACTAGCGGCAATGAGCAGTTCTTC
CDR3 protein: CASSLTGTSGNEQFF

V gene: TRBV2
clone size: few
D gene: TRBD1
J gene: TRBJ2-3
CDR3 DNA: TGTGCCAGCAGATGGTCCCGGGACAGGGTAGAGGATACGCAGTATTTT
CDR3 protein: CASRWSRDRVEDTQYF

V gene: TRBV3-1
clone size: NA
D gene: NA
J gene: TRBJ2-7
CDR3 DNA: TGTGCCAGCAGCCAAGATCTGGGGGATCCGTCCGAGCAGTACTTC
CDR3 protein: CASSQDLGDPSEQYF

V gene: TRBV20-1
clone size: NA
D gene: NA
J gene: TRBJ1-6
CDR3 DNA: TGCAGTCTCCTAGACCGGGACGATAATTCACCCCTCCACTTT
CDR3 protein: CSLLDRDDNSPLHF

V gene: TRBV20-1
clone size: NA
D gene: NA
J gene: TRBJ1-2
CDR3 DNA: TGCAGTGCCCGCGAGGGTCTCGGCTATGGCTACACCTTC
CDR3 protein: CSAREGLGYGYTF

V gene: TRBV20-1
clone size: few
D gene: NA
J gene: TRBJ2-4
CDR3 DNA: TGCAGTGCCATGTCGCCCAGGAACATTCAGTACTTC
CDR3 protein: CSAMSPRNIQYF